Listed below are T cell receptor beta chains from one sample, sequenced in a study of cytomegalovirus exposure and HLA in healthy donors. Produced via immunoSEQ multiplex PCR; TCRdb's table is partial and in-frame only. The top ten hold over 1.1% of the sample, which has 160,000 or so clones, around 73% seen once. The sample comprised PBMCs. The source of these receptors is a male donor in good health and CMV-seronegative. CDR3s include the opening cysteine and the closing phenylalanine or tryptophan. The order of the fields is D gene, V gene, J gene, clone size, CDR3 DNA, CDR3 protein. A D gene is named only where the DNA matches it firmly. Size is stated for part of the rows, as once, few or many counts, or as a class when the clone is expanded.

TRBD1	TRBV28	TRBJ2-1	-	TGTGCCAGCAGTCCATCCGGGACAGGGGCCTACAATGAGCAGTTCTTC	CASSPSGTGAYNEQFF
TRBD1	TRBV10-3	TRBJ2-7	-	TGTGCCATCAGTCCGGACAGGATCTCCTACGAGCAGTACTTC	CAISPDRISYEQYF
TRBD2	TRBV4-1	TRBJ2-2	-	TGCGCCAGCAGCCAAGATAAAGAGCGGGAGCTGGCTAGAGGTAGCACCGGGGAGCTGTTTTTT	CASSQDKERELARGSTGELFF
TRBD1	TRBV7-9	TRBJ1-2	-	TGTGCCAGCAGCTTAGGCCCCTCGGGGACAGGGGACGATGGCTACACCTTC	CASSLGPSGTGDDGYTF
-	TRBV5-1	TRBJ2-2	-	TGCGCCAGCAGCCCGCGGGGAGATCTCAACACCGGGGAGCTGTTTTTT	CASSPRGDLNTGELFF
TRBD1	TRBV30	TRBJ1-1	-	TGTGCCTGGAGCCTGGGACAGACCAACACTGAAGCTTTCTTT	CAWSLGQTNTEAFF
-	TRBV7-2	TRBJ1-1	-	TGTGCCAGCAGCTCCACAGGGTTTGTCACTGAAGCTTTCTTT	CASSSTGFVTEAFF
-	TRBV6-5	TRBJ1-1	few	TGTGCCAGCAGTCCGGGGGAGAACACTGAAGCTTTCTTT	CASSPGENTEAFF
TRBD1	TRBV29-1	TRBJ2-7	-	TGCAGCGTCTGGACAGGGGGCTCCTACGAGCAGTACTTC	CSVWTGGSYEQYF
-	TRBV27	TRBJ1-6	few	TGTGCCAGCAGACAGACGTATAATTCACCCCTCCACTTT	CASRQTYNSPLHF
-	TRBV15	TRBJ1-6	-	TGTGCCACCAGCAGAGATCGTTCGGTTTTTCTGATGAATTCACCCCTCCACTTT	CATSRDRSVFLMNSPLHF
-	TRBV28	TRBJ2-2	-	TGTGCCAGCCTGACACGAACCAACACCGGGGAGCTGTTTTTT	CASLTRTNTGELFF
-	TRBV9	TRBJ2-7	-	TGTGCCAGCAGCGTAAATCCGGGTTCCTCCTACGAGCAGTACTTC	CASSVNPGSSYEQYF
TRBD1	TRBV7-9	TRBJ2-5	-	TGTGCCAGCAGCGCCCTGGACAGGGGCGTCGGAGAGACCCAGTACTTC	CASSALDRGVGETQYF
-	TRBV5-5	TRBJ1-5	-	TGTGCCAGCAGCTCACTCCGACAGTCCCAGCCCCAGCATTTT	CASSSLRQSQPQHF
-	TRBV5-6	TRBJ2-7	-	TGTGCCAGCAGCTTGGACAGGGTGAAGCAGTACTTC	CASSLDRVKQYF
TRBD1	TRBV27	TRBJ2-7	-	TGTGCCAGCAGTTTATCGCAGGGGGCAGTATACGAGCAGTACTTC	CASSLSQGAVYEQYF
-	TRBV11-1	TRBJ2-2	-	TGTGCCAGCAGCCCCCCGACCGGAGAAACAAGCGGGGAGCTGTTTTTT	CASSPPTGETSGELFF
TRBD1	TRBV5-6	TRBJ1-5	-	TGTGCCAGCAGCTTGGCGGGACAGGGAAATTATGGCAATCAGCCCCAGCATTTT	CASSLAGQGNYGNQPQHF
-	TRBV9	TRBJ2-3	-	TGTGCCAGCAGCCCAGGGGGCGGGAGGGGGACAGATACGCAGTATTTT	CASSPGGGRGTDTQYF
TRBD1	TRBV5-6	TRBJ2-7	-	TGTGCCAGCAGTCCGGGGACAGGGTTCTACGAGCAGTACTTC	CASSPGTGFYEQYF